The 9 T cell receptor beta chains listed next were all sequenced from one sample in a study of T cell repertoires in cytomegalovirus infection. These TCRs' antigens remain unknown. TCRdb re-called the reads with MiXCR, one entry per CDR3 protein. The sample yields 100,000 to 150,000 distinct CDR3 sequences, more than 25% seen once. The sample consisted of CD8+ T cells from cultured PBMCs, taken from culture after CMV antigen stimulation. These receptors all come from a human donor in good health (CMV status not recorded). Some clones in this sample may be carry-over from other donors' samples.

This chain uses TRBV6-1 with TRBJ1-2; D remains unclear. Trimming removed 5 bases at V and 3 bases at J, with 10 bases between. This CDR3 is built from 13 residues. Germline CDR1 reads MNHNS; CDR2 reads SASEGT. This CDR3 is CASSYSTYYGYTF. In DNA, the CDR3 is TGTGCCAGCAGTTACTCTACTTACTATGGCTACACCTTC.

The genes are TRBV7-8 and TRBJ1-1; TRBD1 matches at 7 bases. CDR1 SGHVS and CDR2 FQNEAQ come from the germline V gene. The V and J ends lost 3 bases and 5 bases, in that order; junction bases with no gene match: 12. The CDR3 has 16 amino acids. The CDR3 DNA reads TGTGCCAGCAGCTTTATTACAGGGGAGGTTAATACTGAAGCTTTCTTT. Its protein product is CASSFITGEVNTEAFF.

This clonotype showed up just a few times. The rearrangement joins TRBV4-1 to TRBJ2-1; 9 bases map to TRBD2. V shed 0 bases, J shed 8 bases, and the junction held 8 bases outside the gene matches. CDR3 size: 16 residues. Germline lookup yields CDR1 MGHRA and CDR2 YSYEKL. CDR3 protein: CASSQEVGGGVDEQFF. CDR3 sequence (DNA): TGCGCCAGCAGCCAAGAAGTAGGCGGGGGGGTTGATGAGCAGTTCTTC.

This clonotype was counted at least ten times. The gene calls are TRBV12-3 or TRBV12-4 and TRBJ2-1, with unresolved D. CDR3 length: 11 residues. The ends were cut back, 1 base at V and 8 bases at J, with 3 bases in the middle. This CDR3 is CASSLGDEQFF. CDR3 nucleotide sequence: TGTGCCAGCAGTTTAGGGGATGAGCAGTTCTTC.

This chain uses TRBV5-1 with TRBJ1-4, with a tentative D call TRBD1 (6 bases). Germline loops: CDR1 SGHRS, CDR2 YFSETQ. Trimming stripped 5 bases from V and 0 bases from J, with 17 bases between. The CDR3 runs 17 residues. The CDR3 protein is CASSLTGVHPTNEKLFF. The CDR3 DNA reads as TGCGCCAGCAGTTTGACAGGAGTCCACCCAACTAATGAAAAACTGTTTTTT.

The CDR3 protein is CASSLGAGTRSPLHF. The CDR3 coding sequence is TGTGCCAGCAGCTTAGGGGCCGGGACAAGGTCACCCCTCCACTTT. The chain recombines TRBV7-3 with TRBJ1-6, with D perhaps matching TRBD1 (6 bases). CDR3 length equals 15 residues. V was cut by 2 bases and J by 10 bases, with 15 bases left in between. Germline CDR1 is SGHTA and CDR2 is FQGTGA. Filled out from reference TRBV7-3 and TRBJ1-6, the complete variable domain reads GAGVSQTPSNKVTEKGKYVELRCDPISGHTALYWYRQSLGQGPEFLIYFQGTGAADDSGLPNDRFFAVRPEGSVSTLKIQRTERGDSAVYLCASSLGAGTRSPLHFGNGTRLTVT.

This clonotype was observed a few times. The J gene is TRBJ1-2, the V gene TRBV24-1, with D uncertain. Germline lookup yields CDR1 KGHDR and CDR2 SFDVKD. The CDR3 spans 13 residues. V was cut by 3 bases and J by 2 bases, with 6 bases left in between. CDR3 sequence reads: CATSDGLNYGYTF. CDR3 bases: TGTGCCACCAGTGATGGTTTAAACTATGGCTACACCTTC.

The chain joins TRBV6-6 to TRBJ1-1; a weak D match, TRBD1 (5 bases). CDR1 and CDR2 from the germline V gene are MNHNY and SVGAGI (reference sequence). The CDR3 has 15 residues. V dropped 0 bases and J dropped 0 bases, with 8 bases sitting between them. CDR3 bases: TGTGCCAGCAGTTACTCGACGACAGTGAACACTGAAGCTTTCTTT. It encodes CASSYSTTVNTEAFF.

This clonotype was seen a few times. CDR3 DNA sequence: TGTGCCAGCAGTACTCGGGGTCGGACTACCAACAATGAGCAGTTCTTC. It yields the protein CASSTRGRTTNNEQFF. The chain carries TRBV7-9 and TRBJ2-1; D possibly corresponds to TRBD2 (6 bases). CDR3 length: 16 amino acids. The germline V and J ends were trimmed by 6 bases and 5 bases, with 20 bases remaining between them. Per the germline V gene, CDR1 is SEHNR and CDR2 is FQNEAQ (reference sequence).